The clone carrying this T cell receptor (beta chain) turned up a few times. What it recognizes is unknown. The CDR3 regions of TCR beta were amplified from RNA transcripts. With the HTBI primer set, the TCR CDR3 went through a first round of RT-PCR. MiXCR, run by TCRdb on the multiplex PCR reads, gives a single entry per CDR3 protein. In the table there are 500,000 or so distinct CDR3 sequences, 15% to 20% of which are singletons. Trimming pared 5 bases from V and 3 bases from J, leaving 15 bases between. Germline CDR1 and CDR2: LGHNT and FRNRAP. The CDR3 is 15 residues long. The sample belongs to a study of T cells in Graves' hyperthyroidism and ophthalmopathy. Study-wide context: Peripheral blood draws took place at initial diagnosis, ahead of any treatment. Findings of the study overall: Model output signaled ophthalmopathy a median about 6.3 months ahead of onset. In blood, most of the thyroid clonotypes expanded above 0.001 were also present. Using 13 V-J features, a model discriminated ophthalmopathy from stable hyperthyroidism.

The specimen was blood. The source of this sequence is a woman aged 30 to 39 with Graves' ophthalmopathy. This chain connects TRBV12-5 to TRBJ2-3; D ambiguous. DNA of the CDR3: TGTGCTAGTGGTGTAGGAGCGTCTAGTACAGATACGCAGTATTTT. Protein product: CASGVGASSTDTQYF.